This is a list of T cell receptor beta chains from one sample in a study of T cells in Graves' hyperthyroidism and ophthalmopathy. TCRdb itself ran the multiplex PCR reads through MiXCR, one entry per CDR3 protein. The sample records under 300,000 distinct CDR3 sequences, about an eighth being singletons. Sequencing was done on a sample of blood. The source is a woman younger than 45 with Graves' hyperthyroidism that later progressed to Graves' ophthalmopathy. Each CDR3 is given with its conserved first and last residue. A D gene is named only where the DNA matches it firmly. Expanded clones are given a class, and other clones once, few, many or no size at all.

v_gene	abundance	d_gene	j_gene	len	CDR3nt	CDR3aa
TRBV12-3/TRBV12-4	many	-	TRBJ1-4	11	TGTGCCAGTGGTCTTGATGAAAAACTGTTTTTT	CASGLDEKLFF
TRBV27	many	-	TRBJ2-2	14	TGTGCCAGCAGTCCCTACTGGGACACCGGGGAGCTGTTTTTT	CASSPYWDTGELFF
TRBV29-1	many	TRBD2	TRBJ2-1	14	TGCAGCGTAGAGACTAGCGGGAGGAGTGGCGAGCAGTTCTTC	CSVETSGRSGEQFF
TRBV29-1	many	-	TRBJ2-7	12	TGCAGCGCCATGGACGGAACCTACGAGCAGTACTTC	CSAMDGTYEQYF
TRBV4-3	-	TRBD1	TRBJ2-4	16	TGCGCCAGCAGCCAAGTTGTGGGACAGGGGTCGAACATTCAGTACTTC	CASSQVVGQGSNIQYF
TRBV24-1	few	-	TRBJ2-1	14	TGTGCCACCCCACTGGGGGCCTCCTACAATGAGCAGTTCTTC	CATPLGASYNEQFF
TRBV6-2/TRBV6-3	many	-	TRBJ2-3	13	TGTGCCAGCAGTTACCAAAGCACAGATACGCAGTATTTT	CASSYQSTDTQYF
TRBV29-1	many	TRBD2	TRBJ2-1	14	TGCAGCGTTGGGGCGGGAGGGCCGTACAATGAGCAGTTCTTC	CSVGAGGPYNEQFF
TRBV10-3	many	-	TRBJ2-2	12	TGTGCCATCACGGGGTACACCGGGGAGCTGTTTTTT	CAITGYTGELFF
TRBV5-1	many	TRBD1	TRBJ2-7	15	TGCGCCAGCAGCTCGACAGGGGGCGGCATCTACGAGCAGTACTTC	CASSSTGGGIYEQYF
TRBV6-1	-	TRBD2	TRBJ2-3	14	TGTGCCAGCAGGGAGCGGGATAACACAGATACGCAGTATTTT	CASRERDNTDTQYF
TRBV12-3/TRBV12-4	many	TRBD1	TRBJ1-1	15	TGTGCCAGCAGTCTATTAACAGGGGGCGGTACTGAAGCTTTCTTT	CASSLLTGGGTEAFF
TRBV3-1	many	-	TRBJ2-7	12	TGTGCCAGCAGCCAAGGACCCTACGAGCAGTACTTC	CASSQGPYEQYF
TRBV4-2	-	-	TRBJ2-7	17	TGTGCCAGCAGCCAAGATTGGGGCCGGGACATCACCTACGAGCAGTACTTC	CASSQDWGRDITYEQYF
TRBV7-3	few	TRBD2	TRBJ2-2	16	TGTGCCAGCAGCTTAATAGCGGGAGGGGTCACCGGGGAGCTGTTTTTT	CASSLIAGGVTGELFF
TRBV9	few	-	TRBJ1-4	14	TGTGCCAGCAGCGCCGGGACACCGGATGAAAAACTGTTTTTT	CASSAGTPDEKLFF
TRBV7-3	many	TRBD2	TRBJ2-3	14	TGTGCCAGCAGCCCCGGGACTAGCGGAGATACGCAGTATTTT	CASSPGTSGDTQYF
TRBV13	many	-	TRBJ2-1	14	TGTGCCAGCAGCGACCTATCACTATACAATGAGCAGTTCTTC	CASSDLSLYNEQFF
TRBV7-2	many	-	TRBJ2-7	16	TGTGCCAGCAGCTTAATAGGCCCAGGCAGCGGGTACGAGCAGTACTTC	CASSLIGPGSGYEQYF
TRBV18	few	-	TRBJ1-2	14	TGTGCCAGCTCCTCTAGCGCCCGGGGCGATGGCTACACCTTC	CASSSSARGDGYTF
TRBV11-1	many	-	TRBJ1-3	18	TGTGCCAGCAGCTTATTCCCGGACAGCTTTCTCTCTGGAAACACCATATATTTT	CASSLFPDSFLSGNTIYF
TRBV7-2	many	-	TRBJ1-1	15	TGTGCCAGCAGCTTAGTATTGGGGGTGGGCACTGAAGCTTTCTTT	CASSLVLGVGTEAFF
TRBV7-9	many	-	TRBJ2-2	13	TGTGCCAGCAGCCCCGAAGTCACCGGGGAGCTGTTTTTT	CASSPEVTGELFF
TRBV2	many	-	TRBJ2-5	13	TGTGCCAGCACCTTTATTTTTGAAGAGACCCAGTACTTC	CASTFIFEETQYF
TRBV27	many	-	TRBJ2-3	15	TGTGCCAGCAGTCTACTGATGACAGTCACAGATACGCAGTATTTT	CASSLLMTVTDTQYF
TRBV30	many	-	TRBJ2-6	13	TGTGCCTGGAGTGTACCTGGGGCCAACGTCCTGACTTTC	CAWSVPGANVLTF
TRBV7-3	many	-	TRBJ2-1	13	TGTGCCAGCAGCTCCCCACCACTGGTTGAGCAGTTCTTC	CASSSPPLVEQFF
TRBV7-2	few	TRBD1	TRBJ2-6	19	TGTGCCAGCAGCCCCCGGGACAGGGTATTTTCTTCTGGGGCCAACGTCCTGACTTTC	CASSPRDRVFSSGANVLTF
TRBV13	many	-	TRBJ2-1	13	TGTGCCAGCAGCTTATCTAGAGAGGGTGAGCAGTTCTTC	CASSLSREGEQFF
TRBV11-2	many	TRBD2	TRBJ2-2	16	TGTGCCAGCAGCTCGCTAGCGGGAGGTGGCACCGGGGAGCTGTTTTTT	CASSSLAGGGTGELFF
TRBV7-2	many	TRBD1	TRBJ2-7	13	TGTGCCAGCAGCGCCGACAGGGGTTACGAGCAGTACTTC	CASSADRGYEQYF